The 22 T cell receptor beta chains given below trace back to one sample, sequenced in a study of T cell responses to AZD1222 COVID-19 vaccine. Only in-frame clones appear in the TCRdb table, and some are missing; sequencing was by immunoSEQ multiplex PCR. The sample lists around 120,000 clones, 70% to 90% occurring once. The sample consisted of peripheral blood, taken on day 0 of AZD1222 vaccination. Receptors were obtained from an adult in good health.

The V gene is TRBV19, the J gene TRBJ1-1; no clear D gene. From germline, CDR1 is LNHDA and CDR2 SQIVND (reference sequence). Trimming took 1 base from V and 1 from J, leaving 10 bases between them. This CDR3 has 15 residues. DNA for the CDR3: TGTGCCAGTAGTATAGTTCCCCGGTCGAACACTGAAGCTTTCTTT. Translated: CASSIVPRSNTEAFF.

V is TRBV19 and J is TRBJ1-6, with D possibly matching TRBD1 (6 bases). The CDR3 is 14 residues long. Germline-derived CDR1 and CDR2 are LNHDA and SQIVND (reference sequence). V lost 7 bases to trimming and J lost 6 bases, with 13 bases between them. The CDR3 DNA follows: TGTGCCAGTAACCCAACAGGGACTAATTCACCCCTCCACTTT. Translated: CASNPTGTNSPLHF.

V usage is TRBV19 and J usage is TRBJ1-2, with TRBD1 identical over 7 bases. The CDR3 has 12 amino acids. J was trimmed by 8 bases and V by 6 bases; bases with no gene match: 6. Germline values: CDR1 LNHDA, CDR2 SQIVND (reference sequence). CDR3 residues: CASRTGYVGYTF. CDR3 bases: TGTGCCAGTAGGACAGGGTACGTCGGCTACACCTTC.

The rearrangement links TRBV5-1 to TRBJ2-3, with 7 bases fitting TRBD2. In germline, CDR1 is SGHRS, CDR2 YFSETQ. This CDR3 has 14 amino acids. The ends lost 7 bases at V and 0 bases at J; junction bases unmatched: 5. This CDR3 is CASAGERSTDTQYF. The CDR3 DNA sequence: TGCGCCAGCGCGGGGGAGCGTAGCACAGATACGCAGTATTTT. The full variable domain, rest sourced from reference TRBV5-1 and TRBJ2-3, is KAGVTQTPRYLIKTRGQQVTLSCSPISGHRSVSWYQQTPGQGLQFLFEYFSETQRNKGNFPGRFSGRQFSNSRSEMNVSTLELGDSALYLCASAGERSTDTQYFGPGTRLTVL.

The CDR3 bases are TGTGCCGGGCCCGGGGGAAATAATGAAAAACTGTTTTTT. As protein: CAGPGGNNEKLFF. The chain employs TRBV9 and TRBJ1-4, with D possibly TRBD1 on 5 matching bases. CDR1 SGDLS and CDR2 YYNGEE come from the germline V gene. V gave up 10 bases and J gave up 4 bases, with 14 bases separating them. CDR3 length equals 13 residues. The whole variable domain, remainder taken from reference TRBV9 and TRBJ1-4, is DSGVTQTPKHLITATGQRVTLRCSPRSGDLSVYWYQQSLDQGLQFLIQYYNGEERAKGNILERFSAQQFPDLHSELNLSSLELGDSALYFCAGPGGNNEKLFFGSGTQLSVL.

In this sample, this clone turned up once. The chain couples TRBV10-3 to TRBJ2-1; 8 bases fit TRBD2. The CDR3 is 16 amino acids. Germline loops: CDR1 ENHRY, CDR2 SYGVKD. V trimming: 0 bases; J trimming: 8 bases; junction bases outside the gene matches: 9. The CDR3 DNA reads TGTGCCATCAGTGAGTCGAAACGGGGGGGTTTTTATGAGCAGTTCTTC. This translates into CAISESKRGGFYEQFF.

This chain links TRBV18 with TRBJ1-5; 9 nucleotides align to TRBD1. Germline CDR1 is KGHSH and CDR2 is LQKENI. This CDR3 comprises 18 residues. V gave up 3 bases and J gave up 0 bases; unmatched junction bases: 9. The CDR3 loop reads CASSPTGTGKDSNQPQHF. The CDR3 nucleotides are TGTGCCAGCTCACCCACCGGGACAGGGAAGGATAGCAATCAGCCCCAGCATTTT.

This clone has a handful of counts. This sequence joins TRBV5-6 and TRBJ2-7; D is possibly TRBD1 (6 bases). This CDR3 region has 16 residues. The V gene's germline CDR1 is SGHDT and CDR2 YYEEEE. V lost 0 bases to trimming and J lost 2 bases, with 15 bases between them. The CDR3 is CASSLVSDRFAYEQYF. The CDR3 DNA sequence: TGTGCCAGCAGCTTGGTTTCCGACAGGTTCGCCTACGAGCAGTACTTC.

This chain links TRBV6-5 with TRBJ1-1; no reliable D call. Germline V gives CDR1 MNHEY, CDR2 SVGAGI. The ends were cut back, 2 bases at V and 1 base at J, with 2 bases in the middle. CDR3 size: 12 residues. This chain's CDR3 is CASSYANTEAFF. The CDR3 DNA reads as TGTGCCAGCAGTTACGCGAACACTGAAGCTTTCTTT.

The J gene is TRBJ2-1, the V gene TRBV29-1, with D tentatively TRBD2 (7 bases). The CDR3 totals 15 residues. Germline values: CDR1 SQVTM, CDR2 ANQGSEA. The V end lost 0 bases, the J end lost 12 bases, and 21 bases lay between the germline ends. The CDR3 DNA is TGCAGCGTTGAAGATGGGGGCGGGAGCCCACACGGGCAGTTCTTC. It is translated as CSVEDGGGSPHGQFF.

The J gene is TRBJ1-5, the V gene TRBV6-6, with D perhaps matching TRBD1 (5 bases). CDR1 is MNHNY, CDR2 SVGAGI, per germline (reference sequence). V lost 5 bases, J lost 0 bases, and 23 bases lay in between. This CDR3 region has 19 residues. For the CDR3, the DNA is TGTGCCAGCAGTCACCCCCCCCGCAGGGACCCATATAGCAATCAGCCCCAGCATTTT. Amino acids: CASSHPPRRDPYSNQPQHF.

This clone came up once. This sequence joins TRBV24-1 and TRBJ2-5; possibly TRBD1 or TRBD2 for D (5 bases each). The CDR3 contains 14 residues. V lost 4 bases to trimming and J lost 5 bases, with 13 bases between them. Germline loops: CDR1 KGHDR, CDR2 SFDVKD. The CDR3 loop reads CATSEPAWGETQYF. CDR3 bases: TGTGCCACCAGTGAACCCGCCTGGGGGGAGACCCAGTACTTC.

The chain recombines TRBV19 with TRBJ1-2; no definite D call. V was shortened by 5 bases and J by 7 bases, with 14 bases between the two germline ends. The CDR3 sequence is 13 residues long. Germline V CDR1 and CDR2: LNHDA, SQIVND (reference sequence). CDR3 nucleotides: TGTGCCAGTAGTTATAACGCGGCTGTTGGCTACACCTTC. Protein: CASSYNAAVGYTF. The full variable domain, completed using reference TRBV19 and TRBJ1-2, is DGGITQSPKYLFRKEGQNVTLSCEQNLNHDAMYWYRQDPGQGLRLIYYSQIVNDFQKGDIAEGYSVSREKKESFPLTVTSAQKNPTAFYLCASSYNAAVGYTFGSGTRLTVV.

The rearrangement joins TRBV16 to TRBJ2-7; D is unresolved. V was trimmed by 4 bases and J by 1 base, leaving 17 bases between them. Germline-derived CDR1 and CDR2 are KGHSY and FQNENV. The CDR3 is 16 amino acids. The CDR3 region is CASSRTKGGRSYEQYF. CDR3 DNA: TGTGCCAGCAGCCGCACCAAGGGCGGTAGATCCTACGAGCAGTACTTC.

The V gene is TRBV28, the J gene TRBJ1-4, with D unclear. The CDR3 is made up of 16 amino acids. Between the trimmed V and J ends, which lost 6 bases and 0 bases, there was a span of 14 bases. Germline V gene sequence: CDR1 MDHEN, CDR2 SYDVKM. Here the CDR3 DNA reads TGTGCCAGCAGCGTCTCGATCCTTGCAACTAATGAAAAACTGTTTTTT. It specifies CASSVSILATNEKLFF.

V and J are TRBV4-1 and TRBJ2-3; D may be TRBD1 (5 bases). The germline CDR1 and CDR2 sequences are MGHRA and YSYEKL. Trimming removed 1 base from V and 3 bases from J, with 8 bases in between. CDR3 length: 14 amino acids. The CDR3: CASSQAPGTDTQYF. CDR3 coding DNA: TGCGCCAGCAGCCAAGCCCCAGGGACAGATACGCAGTATTTT.

This chain joins TRBV19 and TRBJ2-3; D not certain. Germline V gene sequence: CDR1 LNHDA, CDR2 SQIVND (reference sequence). V was clipped by 10 bases and J by 1 base, with 12 bases between them. There are 13 residues in the CDR3. CDR3 residues: CATRRVRTDTQYF. The DNA for the CDR3 is TGTGCCACCCGACGGGTACGCACAGATACGCAGTATTTT.

This chain links TRBV7-8 with TRBJ1-2, with D unclear. The ends were cut back, 1 base at V and 4 bases at J, with 10 bases in the middle. The CDR3 length is 14 residues. The germline V gene encodes CDR1 SGHVS and CDR2 FQNEAQ. CDR3 loop: CASSLGHRAYGYTF. The CDR3 bases are TGTGCCAGCAGCTTAGGGCACCGGGCCTATGGCTACACCTTC.

The chain has TRBV5-8 and TRBJ1-5; 9 bases are shared with TRBD1. Germline V gives CDR1 SGHTS, CDR2 YDEGEE. The length of the CDR3 is 15 residues. Trimming cost V 4 bases and J 4 bases; bases outside gene matches: 6. The CDR3 sequence: CASSAGTGRNQPQHF. The DNA of the CDR3 is TGTGCCAGCAGCGCCGGGACAGGGAGAAATCAGCCCCAGCATTTT.

V gene TRBV3-1 (or the pseudogene TRBV3-2) combines with J gene TRBJ2-1; 10 bases are shared with TRBD2. The V and J ends lost 0 bases and 5 bases, in that order; junction bases with no gene match: 4. Germline CDR1 and CDR2: LGHDT and YNNKEL (reference sequence). There are 16 residues in the CDR3. The CDR3 reads CASSQEYSGRHNEQFF. The CDR3 DNA reads TGTGCCAGCAGCCAAGAATATAGCGGGAGGCACAATGAGCAGTTCTTC.

This chain uses TRBV10-3 with TRBJ2-7; 11 positions match TRBD2. Losses at the gene ends were 11 bases for V and 2 bases for J; bases not matched to a gene: 8. CDR1 and CDR2 from the germline V gene are ENHRY and SYGVKD. The CDR3 runs to 14 residues. CDR3 in amino acids: CASRTSGSTYEQYF. CDR3 bases: TGTGCCTCGCGAACTAGCGGGAGCACCTACGAGCAGTACTTC.

The chain carries TRBV18 and TRBJ2-7; D tentatively reads TRBD1 or TRBD2 (5 bases each). V lost 3 bases and J lost 0, with 12 bases in between. Germline loops: CDR1 KGHSH, CDR2 LQKENI. The CDR3 has 15 amino acids. Here the CDR3 DNA reads TGTGCCAGCTCACCTGGGACGGCGAGCTCCTACGAGCAGTACTTC. Encoded protein: CASSPGTASSYEQYF. The full variable domain, in which reference TRBV18 and TRBJ2-7 provide the parts outside the CDR3, is NAGVMQNPRHLVRRRGQEARLRCSPMKGHSHVYWYRQLPEEGLKFMVYLQKENIIDESGMPKERFSAEFPKEGPSILRIQQVVRGDSAAYFCASSPGTASSYEQYFGPGTRLTVT.